This record covers a single T cell receptor (beta chain). The data were obtained in a study of shared clonotypes between healthy human individuals. Measured with immunoSEQ multiplex PCR; TCRdb has only the in-frame clones, and not every one. The top ten clones hold 0.5% to 0.6% of a sample with 800,000 to 1,200,000 clones, 78% of them seen once. CDR1 and CDR2 from the germline V gene are MDHEN and SYDVKM. V shed 7 bases and J shed 7 bases, with 23 bases lying between them. This CDR3 is built from 15 residues. This TCR was sampled from a man aged 18 to 30 in good health. Some clones in this sample may be carry-over from other donors' samples. Sequences were obtained from memory CD4+ T cells from PBMCs. Subset noted: CD45RA-negative fraction. This sequence joins TRBV28 and TRBJ2-7, with TRBD2 as a possible D gene (5 bases). DNA of the CDR3: TGTGCCAGCAATCCCCTGGACTTCTCGCCTAGGGAGCAGTACTTC. Encoded protein: CASNPLDFSPREQYF.